This entry lists 14 T cell receptor beta chains sequenced from one sample in a study of cytomegalovirus exposure and HLA in healthy donors. A multiplex PCR was run with 60 Vbeta primers and 13 Jbeta primers. Method: immunoSEQ multiplex PCR; TCRdb's copy keeps in-frame clones and lacks some. The sample holds 150,000 to 200,000 clones; around 80% are singletons and the top ten take more than 5%. The specimen sequenced was PBMCs. The receptors were gathered from a man aged 35-49 years in good health and CMV-seronegative.

V is TRBV14 and J is TRBJ2-5; no clear D gene. The CDR3 is 14 amino acids. Germline CDR1 reads SGHDN; CDR2 reads FVKESK. V shed 1 base and J shed 3 bases, with 9 bases lying between them. CDR3 region: CASSQVHKKETQYF. CDR3 in DNA: TGTGCCAGCAGCCAAGTACATAAGAAAGAGACCCAGTACTTC.

The rearrangement links TRBV14 to TRBJ2-7; maybe TRBD1 (6 bases). The CDR3 is made up of 15 amino acids. Between the trimmed V and J ends, which lost 0 bases and 0 bases, there was a span of 9 bases. Germline CDR1 SGHDN, CDR2 FVKESK. The CDR3 sequence is CASSQEGTSSYEQYF. The CDR3 DNA follows: TGTGCCAGCAGCCAAGAAGGGACAAGCTCCTACGAGCAGTACTTC.

The chain employs TRBV9 and TRBJ2-5, with 9 bases lining up with TRBD1. V trimming: 4 bases; J trimming: 4 bases; junction bases outside the gene matches: 8. The CDR3 sequence is 15 residues long. The V gene's germline CDR1 is SGDLS and CDR2 YYNGEE. The CDR3 DNA reads as TGTGCCAGCAGCTCACGGACAGGGGAAAGAGAGACCCAGTACTTC. Translating gives CASSSRTGERETQYF.

This clone was detected only a few times. The chain recombines TRBV5-1 with TRBJ2-7; possibly TRBD2 for D (6 bases). The CDR3 sequence is 16 residues long. Trimming left V 4 bases short and J 1 base short, with 18 bases between. The V gene's germline CDR1 is SGHRS and CDR2 YFSETQ. The CDR3, as DNA: TGCGCCAGCAGCCCATATGGAGGGGTACAATCCTACGAGCAGTACTTC. This translates into CASSPYGGVQSYEQYF.

This rearrangement joins TRBV4-3 to TRBJ2-1, with 9 bases that match TRBD2. Trimming at V came to 4 bases and at J to 0 bases, leaving 13 bases not matched to a gene. This CDR3 is built from 19 residues. The germline CDR1 and CDR2 sequences are LGHNA and YSLEER. The CDR3 reads CASSRVGSGRGGSYNEQFF. The CDR3 bases are TGCGCCAGCAGCCGAGTTGGATCGGGGCGGGGGGGCTCCTACAATGAGCAGTTCTTC.

The chain has TRBV4-1 and TRBJ1-5; no reliable D call. This CDR3 spans 15 amino acids. Trimming removed 0 bases from V and 5 bases from J, with 11 bases in between. CDR1 and CDR2 from the germline V gene are MGHRA and YSYEKL. CDR3 region: CASSQDWWEHQPQHF. CDR3 nucleotide sequence: TGCGCCAGCAGCCAAGATTGGTGGGAGCATCAGCCCCAGCATTTT.

The chain employs TRBV10-3 and TRBJ2-5; 12 bases fit TRBD2. The end of the DNA aligns better with TRBJ2-7, so the J call may be wrong. This CDR3 region has 15 residues. CDR1 is ENHRY and CDR2 is SYGVKD in the germline V gene. The CDR3 is CAISESGLAGYEQYF. DNA for the CDR3: TGTGCCATCAGTGAGTCAGGACTAGCGGGATACGAGCAGTACTTC.

V usage is TRBV7-3 and J usage is TRBJ2-7, with D perhaps matching TRBD2 (7 bases). V was cut by 5 bases and J by 5 bases, with 16 bases left in between. Germline CDR1 SGHTA, CDR2 FQGTGA. The CDR3 contains 14 residues. CDR3 residues: CASSPSGGGDEQYF. CDR3 sequence (DNA): TGTGCCAGCAGCCCCAGCGGAGGGGGGGACGAGCAGTACTTC.

V and J are TRBV5-1 and TRBJ1-1, with TRBD1 matching over 8 bases. V was clipped by 4 bases and J by 0 bases; unmatched bases: 5. Germline CDR1 is SGHRS and CDR2 is YFSETQ. This CDR3 comprises 15 residues. The chain's CDR3 is CASSPETGVNTEAFF. Written as DNA, the CDR3 is TGCGCCAGCAGCCCAGAGACAGGGGTGAACACTGAAGCTTTCTTT.

This clone was detected only a few times. J is TRBJ2-1 and V is TRBV4-3, with 7 bases matching TRBD1. The trim removed 4 bases at V and 2 bases at J, leaving 8 bases unmatched. The CDR3 has 16 amino acids. CDR1 LGHNA and CDR2 YSLEER come from the germline V gene. CDR3 sequence reads: CASSLDRVDPYNEQFF. The CDR3, as DNA: TGCGCCAGCAGCCTTGACAGGGTTGATCCCTACAATGAGCAGTTCTTC.

This clone has a handful of counts. The chain is built from TRBV15 and TRBJ2-1; the D gene is possibly TRBD2 (6 bases). The CDR3 is 15 residues long. The V gene's germline CDR1 is LNHNV and CDR2 YYDKDF (reference sequence). V lost 0 bases, J lost 4 bases, and 10 bases lay in between. The CDR3 DNA sequence: TGTGCCACCAGCAGAGAGACCGGGGGATACAATGAGCAGTTCTTC. Its protein is CATSRETGGYNEQFF.

The chain is built from TRBV5-4 and TRBJ1-5; 9 bases agree with TRBD1. Germline V gene lookup returns CDR1 SGHNT and CDR2 YYREEE (reference sequence). The CDR3 spans 14 residues. V lost 1 base, J lost 7 bases, and 3 bases stayed unmatched. This CDR3 is CASSLSGQGQPQHF. As DNA, the CDR3 is TGTGCCAGCAGCTTGTCGGGACAGGGACAGCCCCAGCATTTT.

V gene TRBV6-6 combines with J gene TRBJ1-1; D ambiguous. There are 14 residues in the CDR3. CDR1 is MNHNY, CDR2 SVGAGI, per germline (reference sequence). Trimming left V 2 bases short and J 6 bases short, with 13 bases between. The CDR3 DNA reads as TGTGCCAGCAGTTACGGGCTGGTGGGCGCTGAAGCTTTCTTT. Translation: CASSYGLVGAEAFF.

V usage is TRBV5-1 and J usage is TRBJ2-7, with 10 bases that match TRBD1. Trimming took 0 bases from V and 11 from J; bases not matched to a gene: 2. Germline CDR1 reads SGHRS; CDR2 reads YFSETQ. The CDR3 runs 12 residues. In nucleotides, the CDR3 is TGCGCCAGCAGCTTGGAGACAGGGGGCGAGTACTTC. Translated: CASSLETGGEYF. The whole variable domain, filled in from reference TRBV5-1 and TRBJ2-7, reads KAGVTQTPRYLIKTRGQQVTLSCSPISGHRSVSWYQQTPGQGLQFLFEYFSETQRNKGNFPGRFSGRQFSNSRSEMNVSTLELGDSALYLCASSLETGGEYFGPGTRLTVT.